This T cell receptor (beta chain) stems from a study of T cell responses to AZD1222 COVID-19 vaccine. About this clone itself: What it binds is unknown.

The CDR3 runs to 13 residues. Trimming pared 4 bases from V and 5 bases from J, leaving 9 bases between. Study-wide findings and caveats: Nearly half of spike-specific TCRs reportedly target unmutated variant regions. Increased Spike-specific TCR breadth and depth were observed after two AZD1222 doses.

Produced via immunoSEQ multiplex PCR; TCRdb's table is partial and in-frame only. The repertoire holds about 94,000 clones, with 85% as singletons. The chain employs TRBV12-3 or TRBV12-4 and TRBJ1-3; D remains ambiguous. The receptor was isolated from an adult who received the AZD1222 COVID-19 vaccine. The sequences come from peripheral blood, collected 28 days after the second AZD1222 dose. CDR3 sequence: CASSYRIRNTIYF. The CDR3, as DNA: TGTGCCAGCAGTTACCGGATCCGAAACACCATATATTTT.